This entry describes one T cell receptor (beta chain). It has no known antigen specificity. The sample holds no much larger clone one base away, and base qualities are not on file. CDR1 SQVTM and CDR2 ANQGSEA are derived from the germline V gene. Trimming leaves V shorter by 5 bases and J shorter by 4 bases, with the junction holding 19 bases beyond the gene matches. Counted from cysteine to phenylalanine, this CDR3 has 19 amino acids. Only the CDR3 portion is preserved as DNA: 57 bases, with reading frame beginning at the first base. The data were obtained in a study of beta chain features in type 1 diabetes (dated by TCRdb to the late 2010s). Turning to the overall study: Mean age, gender distribution, total cell number and subset yield were not different between patients and healthy donors. In the study, recently diagnosed type 1 diabetes patients and matched healthy donors were compared on the TCRB repertoires of their sorted circulating CD4+ T cell subsets. Whereas all 30 or so donors provided naive and central memory subsets, regulatory and stem cell-like memory subsets were isolated from just 8 patients and roughly 8 healthy donors. Across all samples, about 110 million sorted cells were examined, and cell number per subset correlated strongly with RNA yield.

The entire isolated RNA was reverse transcribed using the High Capacity cDNA Reverse Transcription Kit, and thus expressed TCRB transcripts were sequenced. Deep immunoSEQ sequencing was applied to naive, central memory and regulatory T cell samples, giving an average of roughly 3.6 million total reads per sample. Sorted cells were lysed in RLT buffer and RNA was extracted with DNase-treated RNeasy Micro or Mini kits, depending on cell number. To prevent cross-contamination, each cell subset was processed individually, whereas patient and healthy donor samples were processed jointly. Using the immunoSEQ multiplex PCR, TCRB sequences were amplified from cDNA into 87-bp fragments spanning the CDR3 region. Sequencing of the amplicons was done on the Illumina HiSeq platform. Under the source paper's analysis protocol: Synthetic template baselines were used to correct PCR bias computationally, reads within Hamming distance 2 were collapsed, and singletons that could not be merged were discarded. By aligning reads against IMGT, V, D and J genes, CDR3 length, and insertions or deletions at six rearrangement sites were assigned. Within each subset, clonotype counts were normalized to the number of sorted cells before true diversity and Gini coefficients were calculated with the tcR R package. The overlap coefficient, calculated on TCRB nucleotide sequences, was used to measure repertoire sharing. Out-of-frame TCRB sequences from naive cells were analyzed as a proxy for the pre-selection repertoire. Sourced from immuneACCESS, this table was stored by TCRdb with only in-frame sequences that have V and J called. A share of the clones is absent; for the studies checked, an unresolved V gene accounts for under half, and the remainder has no known explanation. That table is the source of V, J and clone size, and D and trimming were worked out from the DNA. This sample lists 900,000 or so clones; under 20% were detected once. The leading ten clones occupy 0.02% to 0.03% of the sample.

Each donor gave one peripheral blood draw, about 110 mL on average, collected into heparinised tubes. A BD FACSAria II and a panel including CD45RO, CCR7, CD25, CD127, CD95 and CD27 were used to sort naive, central memory, regulatory and stem cell-like memory CD4+ T cells. A purity above 95% was achieved for all sorted populations. PBMCs were isolated right away by Lymphoprep density gradient centrifugation and were stained directly, without culture. So that batch effects would be minimized, each experiment stained and sorted samples in pairs, pairing one healthy donor with one patient. Broader findings and caveats from the paper: PCR might favor shorter templates, but patient and control samples were amplified and corrected together, so any skew would affect both groups equally. At VDJ recombination sites, patients with type 1 diabetes made fewer insertions and deleted more nucleotides, a pattern implying thymic rearrangement abnormalities. Because cDNA rather than genomic DNA was sequenced, highly expressing activated cells could have been over-represented, although no difference in activation and CD3 levels was found between groups. Naive, central memory and regulatory TCRB repertoires appeared to be more alike among patients than among healthy donors. Only small numbers of individuals were included in the HLA sub-analyses, which left unresolved whether HLA type had any influence on TCRB rearrangement. Type 1 diabetes patients showed a moderate but significant shortening of TCRB CDR3 length in all four CD4+ subsets.

The sequenced material came from naive CD4+ T cells from blood. Taken with the paper, the label for cell subset or site translates to: true naive CD4+ T cells. The receptor comes from a woman aged 18-29 years in good health. This receptor chain uses TRBV29-1 and TRBJ2-6, and TRBD1 matches 8 of the central bases. The DNA sequence reads TGCAGCGTTCAAACAAGACCGGGACAGGACTTCTCGGGGGCCAACGTCCTGACTTTC. Its protein product is CSVQTRPGQDFSGANVLTF.